This T cell receptor beta chain was captured in a study of cytomegalovirus exposure and HLA in healthy donors. Generated by immunoSEQ multiplex PCR, the TCRdb table keeps only in-frame clones and is missing some. Of about 110,000 clones listed, around 85% are singletons. The study's findings and limits: Listed as cytomegalovirus-associated were approximately 160 TCR beta chains. Reports credit the classifier with highly specific, highly sensitive diagnosis of cytomegalovirus status. Many donors carried some public TCRs, although rarity characterized most TCR sequences.

As for this clone: What it binds is unknown.

The trim removed 5 bases at V and 4 bases at J, leaving 8 bases unmatched. The germline V gene encodes CDR1 SGHVS and CDR2 FNYEAQ. The CDR3 totals 16 residues. Donors came from a validation cohort of over 100 subjects, distinct from the first 666-subject cohort. This sequence was found in a woman under 30 in good health and CMV-seronegative. The chain recombines TRBV7-6 with TRBJ2-3, with 11 bases identical to TRBD1. Material: PBMCs. In DNA form, the CDR3 reads TGTGCCAGCAGCACCCGGGACAGGGGGGCAGCAGATACGCAGTATTTT. It translates to CASSTRDRGAADTQYF.